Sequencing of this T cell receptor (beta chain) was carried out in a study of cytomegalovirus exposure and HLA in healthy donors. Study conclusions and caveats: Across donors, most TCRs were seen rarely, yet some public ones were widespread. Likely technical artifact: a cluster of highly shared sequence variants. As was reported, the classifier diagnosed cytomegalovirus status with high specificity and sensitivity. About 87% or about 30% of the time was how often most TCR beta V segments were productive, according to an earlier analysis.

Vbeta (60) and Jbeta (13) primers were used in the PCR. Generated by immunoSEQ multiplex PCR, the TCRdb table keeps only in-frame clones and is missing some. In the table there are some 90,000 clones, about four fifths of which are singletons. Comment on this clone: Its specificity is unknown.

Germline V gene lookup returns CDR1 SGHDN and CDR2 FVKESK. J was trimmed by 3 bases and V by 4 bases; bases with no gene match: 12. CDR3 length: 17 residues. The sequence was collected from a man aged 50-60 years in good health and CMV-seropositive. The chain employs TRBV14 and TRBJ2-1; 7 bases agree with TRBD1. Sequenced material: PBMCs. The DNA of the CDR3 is TGTGCCAGCAGCCTTCCCCCCGGGACAGCTATCTACAATGAGCAGTTCTTC. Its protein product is CASSLPPGTAIYNEQFF.